A selection of T cell receptor beta chains follows, all from one sample in a study of brain T cells in children with intractable seizures. Only in-frame clones appear in the TCRdb table, and some are missing; sequencing was by immunoSEQ multiplex PCR. The sample has just under 65,000 clones, roughly 95% seen once. The input for sequencing was peripheral blood, taken at surgery. The source of these receptors is a boy in the first two years of life with focal cortical dysplasia and intractable seizures. Both conserved end residues are part of each CDR3. The order of the fields is D gene, clone size, J gene, V gene, CDR3 DNA, CDR3 protein. D genes are given only for firm matches. Expanded clones get a size class; other rows say once, few or many, or leave the size out.

NA	NA	TRBJ1-1	TRBV7-8	TGTGCCAGCAGCGTCACAGGAGAAGCTTTCTTT	CASSVTGEAFF
NA	once	TRBJ1-3	TRBV5-1	TGCGCCAGCAGCCTCGGGACGGCGGTGGACACCATATATTTT	CASSLGTAVDTIYF
TRBD1	NA	TRBJ1-5	TRBV4-2	TGTGCCAGCAGCCAAGAGGGGGACAGTTATCAGCCCCAGCATTTT	CASSQEGDSYQPQHF
TRBD1	NA	TRBJ2-7	TRBV6-4	TGTGCCAGCAGGGGAACAGGGGAAATTAACTACGAGCAGTACTTC	CASRGTGEINYEQYF
TRBD1	NA	TRBJ2-7	TRBV4-1	TGCGCCAGCAGCCACGGGACAGGTAGCTCCTACGAGCAGTACTTC	CASSHGTGSSYEQYF
NA	NA	TRBJ2-3	TRBV28	TGTGCCACCAAAAAAGAAATATTCCAATCATGGGCAGGGAGTAGCACAGATACGCAGTATTTT	CATKKEIFQSWAGSSTDTQYF
NA	NA	TRBJ2-2	TRBV12-3/TRBV12-4	TGTGCCAGCAGCCGAGCCGGGGAGCTGTTTTTT	CASSRAGELFF
NA	once	TRBJ1-6	TRBV10-3	TGTGCCACTAGGGACTCCAATTCACCCCTCCACTTT	CATRDSNSPLHF
NA	NA	TRBJ1-6	TRBV7-9	TGTGCCAGCAGCTTAGCCCTGGGAGGGAATCTAGGACCCCTCCACTTT	CASSLALGGNLGPLHF
NA	NA	TRBJ2-1	TRBV7-9	TGTGCCAGCAGCTTAAATCTTAGCCAAGGAAACAATGAGCAGTTCTTC	CASSLNLSQGNNEQFF
TRBD2	NA	TRBJ2-3	TRBV9	TGTGCCAGCAGCGTAGATAGCGGGGTTCCCACAGATACGCAGTATTTT	CASSVDSGVPTDTQYF
NA	NA	TRBJ1-1	TRBV6-5	TGTGCCAGCAGTTATCGAGAGCCGCACACTGAAGCTTTCTTT	CASSYREPHTEAFF
TRBD2	once	TRBJ2-3	TRBV7-6	TGTGCCAGCAGCTTAGCCGGGACTAGCGGGGGGAAAGGATTTACAGATACGCAGTATTTT	CASSLAGTSGGKGFTDTQYF
TRBD2	NA	TRBJ2-3	TRBV24-1	TGTGCCACCAGTGATCAAGCTAGCGGGGGCGGGGATACGCAGTATTTT	CATSDQASGGGDTQYF
TRBD1	once	TRBJ2-7	TRBV10-3	TGTGCCATCAGTCCGGACAGGGGACCCTACGAGCAGTACTTC	CAISPDRGPYEQYF
NA	NA	TRBJ1-1	TRBV18	TGTGCCAGCTCACCGAACACTGAAGCTTTCTTT	CASSPNTEAFF
NA	NA	TRBJ2-5	TRBV9	TGTGCCAGCAGCGCGGAGGCAGAGACCCAGTACTTC	CASSAEAETQYF
TRBD2	NA	TRBJ2-3	TRBV10-3	TGTGCCATCAGTGAGGCACTAGCGGGGATCACAGATACGCAGTATTTT	CAISEALAGITDTQYF
TRBD2	NA	TRBJ2-7	TRBV19	TGTGCCAGTAGTATCGGGGGGGCCTACGAGCAGTACTTC	CASSIGGAYEQYF
NA	NA	TRBJ2-3	TRBV5-3	TGTGCCAGAAGCTTGGGTCCCCCGCCCAGGAGCACAGATACGCAGTATTTT	CARSLGPPPRSTDTQYF
NA	NA	TRBJ1-5	TRBV7-9	TGTGCCAGCAGCTTAGGGTCCGGGGTGGGCAATCAGCCCCAGCATTTT	CASSLGSGVGNQPQHF
NA	NA	TRBJ2-3	TRBV20-1	TGCAGTGCTGAGGGCACAGATACGCAGTATTTT	CSAEGTDTQYF
NA	NA	TRBJ2-3	TRBV5-1	TGCGCCAGCAGCCGAAAACCTACTAGCACAGATACGCAGTATTTT	CASSRKPTSTDTQYF
NA	NA	TRBJ1-1	TRBV3-1/TRBV3-2	TGTGCCAGCAGCCAAATGGTGAACACTGAAGCTTTCTTT	CASSQMVNTEAFF
NA	NA	TRBJ1-4	TRBV3-1/TRBV3-2	TGTGCCAGCAGCTTCTGGGGGGCAGGGCATGAAAAACTGTTTTTT	CASSFWGAGHEKLFF
NA	NA	TRBJ2-3	TRBV6-5	TGTGCCAGCTCCCGAGGGAACACAGATACGCAGTATTTT	CASSRGNTDTQYF